The clone carrying this T cell receptor (beta chain) was observed many times. The antigen remains unidentified. Amplified TCR beta CDR3 regions came from RNA transcripts. A first-round RT-PCR of the TCR CDR3 used the HTBI primer set. MiXCR, run by TCRdb on the multiplex PCR reads, gives a single entry per CDR3 protein. The table shows 250,000 or so distinct CDR3 sequences, with 15% occurring only once. The sample belongs to a study of T cells in Graves' hyperthyroidism and ophthalmopathy. CDR1 and CDR2 from the germline V gene are MNHNS and SASEGT. The CDR3 is 14 residues long. V lost 5 bases to trimming and J lost 1 base; unmatched junction nucleotides: 1. Notes on the study in general: For ophthalmopathy, model prediction preceded onset by a median roughly 6.3 months. Also found in blood were most expanded thyroid clonotypes above 0.001.

These patients, aged 18 to 65, had recently diagnosed hyperthyroidism lasting under 2 months. Blood was drawn at first hyperthyroidism diagnosis, before any ophthalmopathy symptoms. The TCR originated in a woman aged 50 to 60 with Graves' hyperthyroidism that later progressed to Graves' ophthalmopathy. The specimen was blood. V and J are TRBV6-1 and TRBJ2-2; 7 positions agree with TRBD1. The CDR3 reads CASSRQGNTGELFF. The CDR3 DNA sequence: TGTGCCAGCAGTCGACAGGGGAACACCGGGGAGCTGTTTTTT.